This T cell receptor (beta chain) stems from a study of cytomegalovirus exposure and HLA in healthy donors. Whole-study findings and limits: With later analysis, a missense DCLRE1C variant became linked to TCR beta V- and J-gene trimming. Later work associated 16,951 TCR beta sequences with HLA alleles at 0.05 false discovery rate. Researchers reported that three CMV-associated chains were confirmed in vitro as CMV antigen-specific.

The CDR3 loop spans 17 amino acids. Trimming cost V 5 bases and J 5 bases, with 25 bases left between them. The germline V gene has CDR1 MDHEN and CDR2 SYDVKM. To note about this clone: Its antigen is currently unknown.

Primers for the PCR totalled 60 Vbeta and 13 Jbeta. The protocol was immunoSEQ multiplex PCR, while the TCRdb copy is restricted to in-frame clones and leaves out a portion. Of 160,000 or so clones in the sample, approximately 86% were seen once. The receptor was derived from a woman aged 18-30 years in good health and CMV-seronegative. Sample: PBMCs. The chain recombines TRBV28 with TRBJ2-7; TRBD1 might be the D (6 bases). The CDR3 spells CASSGPRTDTFPHEQYF. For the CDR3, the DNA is TGTGCCAGCAGTGGACCCCGGACAGACACTTTTCCCCACGAGCAGTACTTC. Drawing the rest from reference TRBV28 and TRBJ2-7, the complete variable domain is DVKVTQSSRYLVKRTGEKVFLECVQDMDHENMFWYRQDPGLGLRLIYFSYDVKMKEKGDIPEGYSVSREKKERFSLILESASTNQTSMYLCASSGPRTDTFPHEQYFGPGTRLTVT.